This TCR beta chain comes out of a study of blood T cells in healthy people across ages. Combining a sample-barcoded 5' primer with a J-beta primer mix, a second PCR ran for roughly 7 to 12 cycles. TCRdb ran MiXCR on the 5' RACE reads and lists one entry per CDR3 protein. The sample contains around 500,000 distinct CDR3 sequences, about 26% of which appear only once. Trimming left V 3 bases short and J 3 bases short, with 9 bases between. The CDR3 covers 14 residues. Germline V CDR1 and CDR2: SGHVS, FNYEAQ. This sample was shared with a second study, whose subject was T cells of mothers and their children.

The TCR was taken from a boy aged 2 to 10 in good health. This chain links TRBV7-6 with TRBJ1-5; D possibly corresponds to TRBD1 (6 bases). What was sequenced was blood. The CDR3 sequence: CASSLGGPNQPQHF. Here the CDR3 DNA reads TGTGCCAGCAGCTTGGGGGGCCCCAATCAGCCCCAGCATTTT.